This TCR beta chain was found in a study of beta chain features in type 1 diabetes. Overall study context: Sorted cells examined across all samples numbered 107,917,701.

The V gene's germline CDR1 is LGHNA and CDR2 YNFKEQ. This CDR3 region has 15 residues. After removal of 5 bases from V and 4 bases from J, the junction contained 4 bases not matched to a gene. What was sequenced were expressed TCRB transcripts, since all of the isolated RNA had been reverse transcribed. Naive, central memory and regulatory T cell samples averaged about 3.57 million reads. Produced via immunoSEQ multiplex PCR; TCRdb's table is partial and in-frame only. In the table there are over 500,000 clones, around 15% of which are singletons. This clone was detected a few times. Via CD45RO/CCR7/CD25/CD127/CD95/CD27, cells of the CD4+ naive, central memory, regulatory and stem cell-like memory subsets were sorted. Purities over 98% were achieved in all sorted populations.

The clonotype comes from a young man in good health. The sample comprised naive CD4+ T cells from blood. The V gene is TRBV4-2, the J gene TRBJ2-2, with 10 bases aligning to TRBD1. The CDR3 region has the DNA TGTGCCAGCAGCGACAGGGGGCTCGGCACCGGGGAGCTGTTTTTT. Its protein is CASSDRGLGTGELFF.